Given below is one TCR beta chain in context. The data stem from a study of T cells expressing NK-cell markers. The germline V gene encodes CDR1 MDHEN and CDR2 SYDVKM. The CDR3 extends over 16 amino acids. Each CDR3 protein gets one entry in TCRdb, which reprocessed the 5' RACE reads and gives no DNA. The sample totals a few hundred thousand distinct CDR3 sequences. Sequencing input: blood T cells: a sorted CD56 or NKG2C T cell subset, CD4+ or CD8+ T cells, or bulk PBMC T cells (not recorded which). The chain employs TRBV28 and TRBJ2-2; TCRdb proposes TRBD1, but this gene call is untestable without DNA. This TCR derives from a man aged 18 to 69 in good health. The CDR3: CASSFLQGAFTGELFF.